Only a few counts were recorded for the clone carrying this TCR beta chain. Its antigen is undetermined. TCRdb processed the 5' RACE reads anew with MiXCR; each CDR3 protein has one entry. Of about 540,000 distinct CDR3 sequences listed, approximately 12% are singletons. V was clipped by 4 bases and J by 5 bases, with 17 bases between them. The CDR3 is made up of 14 amino acids. Germline V gives CDR1 DFQATT, CDR2 SNEGSKA (reference sequence). This record belongs to a study of CD8 T cells in ankylosing spondylitis. Study conclusions and caveats: A motif in TCR beta, a set of fewer than ten highly homologous variants, appeared characteristic of ankylosing spondylitis blood. Disease-associated clones were CD8+ and fairly uncommon in peripheral blood. Disease-linked clones reportedly showed significant enrichment in matched ankylosing spondylitis synovial fluid.

The sequencing sample was made of blood, either unsorted or a sorted T cell fraction (not recorded which). The V and J genes are TRBV20-1 and TRBJ1-1, with a possible D match to TRBD1 (5 bases). The receptor comes from a male donor with ankylosing spondylitis. The DNA for the CDR3 is TGCAGTGCTAAAGTTATCCAGGGAACGACTGAAGCTTTCTTT. Translation: CSAKVIQGTTEAFF.